The 21 T cell receptor beta chains in this list originate from one sample, sequenced in a study of cytomegalovirus exposure and HLA in healthy donors. The PCR employed 60 Vbeta primers together with 13 Jbeta primers. The protocol was immunoSEQ multiplex PCR, while the TCRdb copy is restricted to in-frame clones and leaves out a portion. The sample gives about 110,000 clones, around 80% of which show up once; roughly 12% is in the top ten. The sequenced sample consisted of PBMCs. These receptors all come from a young man in good health and CMV-seropositive.

A word on this clone: Compared with germline, one end of the junction differs, possibly owing to a read error. The V gene is TRBV7-9, the J gene TRBJ2-2, with 7 bases fitting TRBD2. There are 16 residues in the CDR3. From germline, CDR1 is SEHNR and CDR2 FQNEAQ (reference sequence). CDR3 region: CSSSRSRGTNTGELFF. CDR3 coding DNA: TGTTCCAGCAGCCGGTCGCGGGGGACGAACACCGGGGAGCTGTTTTTT.

The J gene is TRBJ2-7, the V gene TRBV6-1; a weak D match, TRBD2 (5 bases). Trimming removed 10 bases at V and 1 base at J, with 20 bases between. This CDR3 region has 15 residues. The germline V gene has CDR1 MNHNS and CDR2 SASEGT. Written as DNA, the CDR3 is TGTGCCACCCGGACTTTCCCCGAATATTCCTACGAGCAGTACTTC. The encoded protein is CATRTFPEYSYEQYF.

The chain couples TRBV7-6 to TRBJ1-2, with TRBD1 identical over 9 bases. Trimming at V came to 5 bases and at J to 8 bases, leaving 24 bases not matched to a gene. Germline V gives CDR1 SGHVS, CDR2 FNYEAQ. The CDR3 consists of 19 residues. DNA for the CDR3: TGTGCCAGCAGCCCGACGCGGCCGGGACAGGGCCACGGAGGCGACGGCTACACCTTC. Residues: CASSPTRPGQGHGGDGYTF.

This chain links TRBV12-1 with TRBJ1-4; no DNA check was done on the table's D call, TRBD1. TRBV12-1 counts as a pseudogene. The CDR3 length is 13 residues. The CDR3, as DNA: TGTGCCAGCATCCCAGACAGGGACGAAAAACTGTTTTTT. Translation gives CASIPDRDEKLFF.

The J gene is TRBJ2-5, the V gene TRBV4-2, with 10 bases identical to TRBD2. The V segment lost 0 bases and the J segment 3 bases; nucleotides outside the gene matches: 4. CDR3 length equals 16 residues. From germline, CDR1 is LGHNA and CDR2 YNFKEQ. For the CDR3, the DNA is TGTGCCAGCAGCCAAGACGAACTAGCGGGGAAAGAGACCCAGTACTTC. Encoded protein: CASSQDELAGKETQYF.

The chain links TRBV27 to TRBJ1-2, with 7 bases that match TRBD1. The CDR3 runs 12 residues. The junction had 1 base not matched to a gene; V was cut back by 5 bases and J by 4 bases. The V gene's germline CDR1 is MNHEY and CDR2 SMNVEV (reference sequence). The CDR3 region has the DNA TGTGCCAGCAGTCCAGGGGGCTATGGCTACACCTTC. It codes for CASSPGGYGYTF.

This clone has a handful of counts. This chain connects TRBV30 to TRBJ2-7; 10 bases map to TRBD2. The CDR3 has 13 residues. Germline CDR1 reads GTSNPN; CDR2 reads SVGIG (reference sequence). The V gene end was trimmed by 4 bases and the J gene end by 7 bases; junction bases not matched to a gene: 7. CDR3 region: CAWTSGGPEEQYF. CDR3 in DNA: TGTGCCTGGACTAGCGGGGGCCCCGAAGAGCAGTACTTC.

J is TRBJ1-1 and V is TRBV19; TRBD1 might be the D (6 bases). This CDR3 has 16 residues. Germline V CDR1 and CDR2: LNHDA, SQIVND (reference sequence). Between the trimmed V and J ends, which lost 4 bases and 1 base, there was a span of 16 bases. The CDR3 coding sequence is TGTGCCAGTAGTACCCCACTGGGACATTGGAACACTGAAGCTTTCTTT. This sequence encodes CASSTPLGHWNTEAFF.

This rearrangement joins TRBV6-5 to TRBJ2-2; a possible D gene is TRBD1 (5 bases). Germline loops: CDR1 MNHEY, CDR2 SVGAGI. Between the trimmed V and J ends, which lost 9 bases and 2 bases, there was a span of 10 bases. The CDR3 loop spans 13 amino acids. The CDR3 nucleotides are TGTGCCAGTTGGGGCTTCAACACCGGGGAGCTGTTTTTT. Residues: CASWGFNTGELFF.

The chain combines TRBV10-3 with TRBJ2-2; D perhaps matches TRBD1 (5 bases). Germline CDR1 ENHRY, CDR2 SYGVKD. V shed 6 bases and J shed 1 base, with 12 bases lying between them. The CDR3 is 15 amino acids. The CDR3 protein is CAISSQDQNTGELFF. The CDR3 nucleotides are TGTGCCATCAGCTCACAGGATCAGAACACCGGGGAGCTGTTTTTT.

The chain uses TRBV11-1 and TRBJ2-7, with unresolved D. The germline V and J ends were trimmed by 1 base and 0 bases, with 7 bases remaining between them. CDR3 length: 14 amino acids. Germline V gene data show CDR1 as SGHAT and CDR2 as FQDESV (reference sequence). CDR3 nucleotide sequence: TGTGCCAGCAGCTTAGGGAGAATCTCCTACGAGCAGTACTTC. Protein product: CASSLGRISYEQYF.

This clone was recorded once. The rearrangement joins TRBV28 to TRBJ2-7; D may be TRBD1 (6 bases). The CDR3 has 14 amino acids. Germline lookup yields CDR1 MDHEN and CDR2 SYDVKM. The V and J ends lost 5 bases and 0 bases respectively, with 11 bases between them. CDR3 bases: TGTGCCAGCAGTCTATCGGACAGCTCCTACGAGCAGTACTTC. Its protein is CASSLSDSSYEQYF.

The rearrangement uses TRBV19 and TRBJ2-2; 10 positions match TRBD2. The ends lost 6 bases at V and 5 bases at J; junction bases unmatched: 0. Germline V gene lookup returns CDR1 LNHDA and CDR2 SQIVND (reference sequence). This CDR3 comprises 13 residues. CDR3: CASRLAGTGELFF. CDR3 nucleotide sequence: TGTGCCAGTAGACTAGCGGGGACCGGGGAGCTGTTTTTT.

This chain joins TRBV9 and TRBJ1-2; D is perhaps TRBD1 (5 bases). The CDR3 is made up of 13 amino acids. Germline-derived CDR1 and CDR2 are SGDLS and YYNGEE. The germline V and J ends were trimmed by 4 bases and 9 bases, with 16 bases remaining between them. This chain's CDR3 is CASSQGALERYTF. DNA for the CDR3: TGTGCCAGCAGCCAAGGGGCCTTAGAGCGCTACACCTTC.

The V gene is TRBV7-2, the J gene TRBJ1-2; 10 nucleotides match TRBD1. Losses at the gene ends were 3 bases for V and 7 bases for J; bases not matched to a gene: 5. This CDR3 spans 14 amino acids. CDR1 and CDR2 (germline): SGHTA, FQGNSA. As DNA, the CDR3 is TGTGCCAGCAGCTTGTGGGACAGGGGAGGTGGCTACACCTTC. It yields the protein CASSLWDRGGGYTF.

The chain uses TRBV9 and TRBJ2-7, with D perhaps TRBD1 (6 bases). Trimming left V 2 bases short and J 3 bases short, with 15 bases between. In germline, CDR1 is SGDLS, CDR2 YYNGEE. This CDR3 comprises 15 residues. The CDR3: CASSVRGEQGYEQYF. Here the CDR3 DNA reads TGTGCCAGCAGCGTGAGGGGAGAACAGGGCTACGAGCAGTACTTC.

This clone was counted a single time. The chain couples TRBV7-8 to TRBJ1-2; 7 nucleotides align to TRBD1. This CDR3 spans 15 amino acids. J was trimmed by 2 bases and V by 1 base; bases with no gene match: 4. Looked up from germline, CDR1 is SGHVS and CDR2 is FQNEAQ. The CDR3 spells CASSLERTGNYGYTF. The CDR3 coding sequence is TGTGCCAGCAGCTTAGAAAGGACAGGAAACTATGGCTACACCTTC.

V gene TRBV5-1 combines with J gene TRBJ1-5; 7 bases agree with TRBD1. The junction had 7 bases not matched to a gene; V was cut back by 0 bases and J by 4 bases. CDR1 is SGHRS, CDR2 YFSETQ, per germline. CDR3 size: 16 residues. CDR3: CASSLGTGVLNQPQHF. Written as DNA, the CDR3 is TGCGCCAGCAGCTTGGGAACAGGGGTGTTAAATCAGCCCCAGCATTTT. Full variable domain (rest looked up from reference TRBV5-1 and TRBJ1-5): KAGVTQTPRYLIKTRGQQVTLSCSPISGHRSVSWYQQTPGQGLQFLFEYFSETQRNKGNFPGRFSGRQFSNSRSEMNVSTLELGDSALYLCASSLGTGVLNQPQHFGDGTRLSIL.

The genes are TRBV6-1 and TRBJ1-2; possibly TRBD1 for D (6 bases). V was trimmed by 6 bases and J by 8 bases, leaving 10 bases between them. The germline gives CDR1 MNHNS, CDR2 SASEGT. There are 11 residues in the CDR3. CDR3 sequence reads: CASRGAGGYTF. Written as DNA, the CDR3 is TGTGCCAGCAGGGGGGCAGGGGGCTACACCTTC.

The gene calls are TRBV9 and TRBJ2-2; 10 bases match TRBD2. Germline V gene sequence: CDR1 SGDLS, CDR2 YYNGEE. V was clipped by 0 bases and J by 2 bases; unmatched bases: 7. CDR3 size: 18 residues. In DNA form, the CDR3 reads TGTGCCAGCAGCGTAGAAGGTAGCGGGGGGCTAAACACCGGGGAGCTGTTTTTT. It codes for CASSVEGSGGLNTGELFF.

The chain uses TRBV2 and TRBJ1-2, with 8 nucleotides matching TRBD1. Losses at the gene ends were 10 bases for V and 2 bases for J; bases not matched to a gene: 6. The V gene's germline CDR1 is SNHLY and CDR2 FYNNEI. The CDR3 sequence is 13 residues long. The CDR3 reads CATIGQGNYGYTF. As DNA, the CDR3 is TGTGCCACCATCGGACAGGGCAACTATGGCTACACCTTC.